This TCR beta chain appears in the sequencing data of a study of regulatory T cells in long-lasting Graves disease. Study summary: More than 5 years of antithyroid drugs with positive TSH receptor antibodies defined persistent Graves' disease. Study-level findings and limits: Reduced TCR diversity was observed in persistent Graves' patients versus newly diagnosed patients. Preferential use of TRBV28, TRBJ1-2 and TRBJ2-5 was seen in persistent disease.

The time point is: persistent/refractory GD, antithyroid drugs over 5 years with positive TRAb. Construction of the TCR library relied on RNA isolated from PBMCs. With respect to this clonotype: Its antigen remains unknown.

Arm-PCR of CDR3 regions and iRepertoire HTBI primers were the basis on which TCR beta libraries were built. One entry per CDR3 protein, called by TCRdb with MiXCR from the multiplex PCR reads. The sample comprises some 370,000 distinct CDR3 sequences, less than 25% of which are singletons, and under 25% rests with the top ten. The V end was cut by 2 bases, the J end by 1 base, with 11 bases between. CDR3 length equals 15 residues. Germline V gives CDR1 LGHNA, CDR2 YSLEER. The V call is TRBV4-3, the J call TRBJ1-2; D may be TRBD1 (5 bases). This TCR was recovered from a female donor with Graves disease. The specimen comprised peripheral blood mononuclear cells (PBMCs), sampled when the disease was refractory, from a patient treated with antithyroid drugs. The CDR3 sequence is CASSQSLGVNYGYTF. The CDR3 nucleotides are TGCGCCAGCAGCCAATCCCTGGGGGTTAACTATGGCTACACCTTC.